This record covers a single T cell receptor beta chain. Study processing details: For nucleated cells, counts were estimated from reference gene primer amplification. Clones were read by immunoSEQ multiplex PCR, and TCRdb kept only the in-frame ones, dropping some. D and trimming come from the DNA, and the V and J calls and clone size come from that table. The sample includes more than 150,000 clones, about 90% of them seen just once. From germline, CDR1 is SGHDT and CDR2 YYEEEE. This CDR3 region has 18 residues. Trimming at V came to 4 bases and at J to 0 bases, leaving 7 bases not matched to a gene. The data were taken from a study of blood T cell repertoires in COVID-19. About the research overall: Some COVID-19 samples were acute and others convalescent; all came from the United States, Italy and Spain. From T cells, B-cell-depleted T cells, or PBMCs came the material, which was cDNA or gDNA.

V is TRBV5-6 and J is TRBJ2-6; TRBD1 matches 10 bases. Sample: peripheral blood. The clonotype comes from a man aged 60 to 75 with acute or convalescent COVID-19. In DNA form, the CDR3 reads TGTGCCAGCAGCCTCCGGACAGGGGGTTTCTCTGGGGCCAACGTCCTGACTTTC. This translates into CASSLRTGGFSGANVLTF. The full variable domain, with the rest looked up from reference TRBV5-6 and TRBJ2-6, is DAGVTQSPTHLIKTRGQQVTLRCSPKSGHDTVSWYQQALGQGPQFIFQYYEEEERQRGNFPDRFSGHQFPNYSSELNVNALLLGDSALYLCASSLRTGGFSGANVLTFGAGSRLTVL.